The 11 T cell receptor beta chains below all came from one sample that was sequenced in a study of blood T cells in healthy people across ages. Next came a second PCR, run for about 6 to 11 cycles, which used a sample-barcoded 5' primer along with a J-beta primer mix. A single record per CDR3 protein comes from TCRdb applying MiXCR to the 5' RACE reads. The data contain 1.5 million to 2 million distinct CDR3 sequences, approximately 50% of them singletons. Material for sequencing was blood. The receptors shown here come from a middle-aged woman in good health.

In its sample, this clonotype was seen many times. The chain couples TRBV29-1 to TRBJ2-5, with 10 bases fitting TRBD1. Germline V CDR1 and CDR2: SQVTM, ANQGSEA. V dropped 5 bases and J dropped 4; count of bases not matched to a gene: 4. The CDR3 is 13 residues long. The CDR3 DNA reads as TGCAGCGTTACCGGGACAGGGGTAGAGACCCAGTACTTC. Translating gives CSVTGTGVETQYF.

The chain recombines TRBV4-1 with TRBJ2-1; perhaps TRBD2 as D (5 bases). CDR1 and CDR2 from the germline V gene are MGHRA and YSYEKL. This CDR3 has 14 amino acids. Trimming removed 0 bases from V and 8 bases from J, with 11 bases in between. The DNA for the CDR3 is TGCGCCAGCAGCCAAGAATCCGGGATCGATGAGCAGTTCTTC. Protein: CASSQESGIDEQFF.

V is TRBV13 and J is TRBJ1-1, with D unclear. There are 13 residues in the CDR3. V lost 5 bases to trimming and J lost 5 bases, with 12 bases between them. Per the germline V gene, CDR1 is PRHDT and CDR2 is FYEKMQ (reference sequence). The CDR3 loop reads CASSQMGGTEAFF. Written as DNA, the CDR3 is TGTGCCAGCAGCCAGATGGGTGGGACTGAAGCTTTCTTT.

This clonotype was counted many times. J is TRBJ1-6 and V is TRBV28; perhaps TRBD1 as D (5 bases). V lost 6 bases to trimming and J lost 7 bases, with 7 bases between them. CDR3 length equals 12 residues. Germline lookup yields CDR1 MDHEN and CDR2 SYDVKM. CDR3 sequence: CASSPGNSPLHF. The CDR3 bases are TGTGCCAGCAGCCCAGGGAATTCACCCCTCCACTTT.

The chain combines TRBV7-2 with TRBJ1-6; D is perhaps TRBD1 (6 bases). Deletions cut 1 base from V and 7 bases from J, with 17 bases between. The germline V gene encodes CDR1 SGHTA and CDR2 FQGNSA. This CDR3 has 17 residues. The CDR3 sequence: CASSLVRGAVQNSPLHF. The CDR3 DNA reads TGTGCCAGCAGCTTAGTTCGGGGGGCCGTCCAGAATTCACCCCTCCACTTT.

The V call is TRBV4-1, the J call TRBJ2-7, with D unresolved. Per the germline V gene, CDR1 is MGHRA and CDR2 is YSYEKL. This CDR3 region has 12 residues. V lost 5 bases and J lost 12, with 17 bases in between. The CDR3 spells CASSSPVSIRYF. CDR3 in DNA: TGCGCCAGCAGCTCGCCGGTCTCTATAAGGTACTTC.

This clonotype was seen more than once but under ten times. This chain connects TRBV29-1 to TRBJ1-2; the match to TRBD1 covers 11 bases. The V and J ends lost 7 bases and 6 bases, in that order; junction bases with no gene match: 7. The germline V gene encodes CDR1 SQVTM and CDR2 ANQGSEA. The CDR3 length is 13 residues. The CDR3 here is CSGWTGGSDGYTF. CDR3 in DNA: TGCAGCGGGTGGACAGGGGGCTCGGATGGCTACACCTTC.

V is TRBV6-1 and J is TRBJ2-5, with TRBD1 matching over 7 bases. The CDR3 runs 15 residues. V lost 6 bases and J lost 5; bases outside the gene matches: 12. CDR1 is MNHNS, CDR2 SASEGT, per germline. The CDR3 loop reads CASSAGTVLEETQYF. The DNA for the CDR3 is TGTGCCAGCAGCGCAGGGACAGTTCTAGAGGAGACCCAGTACTTC.

This clonotype was detected only a few times. The rearrangement joins TRBV5-1 to TRBJ2-5; D possibly corresponds to TRBD2 (5 bases). Looked up from germline, CDR1 is SGHRS and CDR2 is YFSETQ. The V end lost 0 bases, the J end lost 2 bases, and 11 bases lay between the germline ends. The CDR3 has 15 amino acids. This CDR3 reads CASSLELAWQETQYF. As DNA, the CDR3 is TGCGCCAGCAGCTTGGAGTTAGCGTGGCAAGAGACCCAGTACTTC.

V gene TRBV10-2 combines with J gene TRBJ2-7; TRBD1 agrees at 8 bases. The ends lost 2 bases at V and 3 bases at J; junction bases unmatched: 3. There are 14 residues in the CDR3. Looked up from germline, CDR1 is WSHSY and CDR2 is SAAADI. The DNA of the CDR3 is TGCGCCAGCAGTGAGAGGGACAGGATCTACGAGCAGTACTTC. Its translation is CASSERDRIYEQYF.

The chain uses TRBV27 and TRBJ2-5, with D perhaps TRBD2 (5 bases). The germline V gene encodes CDR1 MNHEY and CDR2 SMNVEV (reference sequence). The ends were cut back, 7 bases at V and 5 bases at J, with 14 bases in the middle. CDR3 size: 13 residues. The CDR3 nucleotides are TGTGCCAGCACCCACGAGGGCCTGGAGACCCAGTACTTC. Its protein is CASTHEGLETQYF.